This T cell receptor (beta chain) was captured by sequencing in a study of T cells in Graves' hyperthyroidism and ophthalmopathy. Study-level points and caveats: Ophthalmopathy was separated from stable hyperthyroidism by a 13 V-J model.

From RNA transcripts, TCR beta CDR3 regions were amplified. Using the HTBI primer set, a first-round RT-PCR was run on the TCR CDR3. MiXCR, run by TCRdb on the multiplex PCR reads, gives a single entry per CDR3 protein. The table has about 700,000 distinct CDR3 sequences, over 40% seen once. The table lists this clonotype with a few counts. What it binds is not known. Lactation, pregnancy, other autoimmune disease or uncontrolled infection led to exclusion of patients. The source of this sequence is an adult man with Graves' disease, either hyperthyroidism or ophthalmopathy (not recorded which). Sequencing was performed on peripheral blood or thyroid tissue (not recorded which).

DNA of the CDR3: TGTGCCAGCAGCCTATTAACAGGGAATGAAAAACTGTTTTTT. This sequence encodes CASSLLTGNEKLFF. The rearrangement joins TRBV12-3 or TRBV12-4 to TRBJ1-4, with a tentative D call TRBD1 (6 bases). V lost 6 bases and J lost 5, with 13 bases in between. CDR3 length equals 14 residues.